The 4 T cell receptor beta chains below come from one sample, sequenced in a study of control samples from healthy donors and cancer patients. TCRdb keeps only in-frame clones here, not all; method: immunoSEQ multiplex PCR. This table has 150,000 to 200,000 clones, 94% appearing once. The sequenced material came from blood. All receptors derive from a woman aged 40 to 50 in good health.

The V and J genes are TRBV4-3 and TRBJ2-7; no clear D gene. V dropped 1 base and J dropped 7 bases, with 8 bases sitting between them. The CDR3 extends over 12 amino acids. Per germline, CDR1 LGHNA and CDR2 YSLEER. The CDR3 sequence is CASSQGEGEQYF. The CDR3 bases are TGCGCCAGCAGCCAAGGGGAAGGGGAGCAGTACTTC.

V is TRBV10-3 and J is TRBJ1-2; D ambiguous. Trimming removed 2 bases from V and 3 bases from J, with 7 bases in between. Looked up from germline, CDR1 is ENHRY and CDR2 is SYGVKD. The CDR3 sequence is 13 residues long. The CDR3 is CAISEPNDYGYTF. In nucleotides, the CDR3 is TGTGCCATCAGTGAGCCCAACGACTATGGCTACACCTTC.

The gene calls are TRBV6-2 or TRBV6-3 and TRBJ1-5; tentatively, D is TRBD1 (6 bases). The CDR3 runs to 16 residues. Germline-derived CDR1 and CDR2 are MNHEY and SVGEGT. Trimming took off 4 bases at V and 2 bases at J, with 15 bases between the two ends. This CDR3 is CASSSWTASGNQPQHF. CDR3 in DNA: TGTGCCAGCAGTTCCTGGACAGCATCAGGCAATCAGCCCCAGCATTTT.

The V and J genes are TRBV23-1 and TRBJ1-1, with 7 bases matching TRBD1. TRBV23-1 is placed among ORFs of uncertain function. The V segment lost 11 bases and the J segment 4 bases; nucleotides outside the gene matches: 13. The CDR3 length is 14 residues. In nucleotides, the CDR3 is TGCGCCTTACCATATCAGGGGGGAACCACTGAAGCTTTCTTT. Its translation is CALPYQGGTTEAFF.